One and the same sample provided the 17 T cell receptor beta chains below, sequenced in a study of OX40 agonist ivuxolimab in advanced cancers. Receptor libraries were prepared by the immunoSEQ multiplex PCR assay. Held by TCRdb, this immuneACCESS table contains in-frame sequences only and omits some clones. Under half of the omission traces to an unresolved V gene where checked; the cause of the rest is unknown. A total of 31,000 or so clones appear in this sample, under 95% of them only once. The ten largest clones represent under 5.5% of the sample. The sequencing here drew on CD4+ or CD8+ T cells sorted from blood, taken in a trial of the OX40 agonist ivuxolimab. The receptors were gathered from an adult with an advanced solid tumor such as melanoma, head and neck, liver or kidney cancer.

About this clone itself: At one boundary the junction diverges from the germline segment, which might be a read error. The chain is built from TRBV7-7 and TRBJ2-5, with TRBD1 as a possible D gene (6 bases). Germline lookup yields CDR1 SSHAT and CDR2 FNYEAQ (reference sequence). The length of the CDR3 is 17 residues. The CDR3 DNA is TGTGCTAGCAGCCACGAACCGGGACACTACTTTGGCGAGACCCAGTACTTC. Encoded protein: CASSHEPGHYFGETQYF.

This chain joins TRBV28 and TRBJ1-5; maybe TRBD1 (5 bases). This CDR3 contains 13 residues. Trimming took 5 bases from V and 2 from J, leaving 7 bases between them. CDR1 and CDR2 (germline): MDHEN, SYDVKM. DNA for the CDR3: TGTGCCAGCAGTGGAGGGGGCAATCAGCCCCAGCATTTT. It encodes CASSGGGNQPQHF.

The chain recombines TRBV5-1 with TRBJ1-1, with D unresolved. V was pared by 3 bases and J by 7 bases, with 16 bases between. CDR1 and CDR2 (germline): SGHRS, YFSETQ. The CDR3 runs 14 residues. The CDR3 region is CASSSAVGPNEAFF. The CDR3 region has the DNA TGCGCCAGCAGCTCGGCCGTGGGTCCCAATGAAGCTTTCTTT.

This chain uses TRBV21-1 with TRBJ2-5; no DNA check was done on the table's D call, TRBD2. TRBV21-1 is a recognized pseudogene. CDR3 length: 18 amino acids. The CDR3 DNA sequence: TGTGCCAGCAGCAAAACTGCGATTGAAGCGAGGGACCAAGAGACCCAGTACTTC. Amino acid sequence: CASSKTAIEARDQETQYF.

The chain links TRBV27 to TRBJ2-7; no clear D. V was clipped by 4 bases and J by 3 bases, with 10 bases between them. The CDR3 is 13 residues long. Germline V CDR1 and CDR2: MNHEY, SMNVEV (reference sequence). The chain's CDR3 is CASSSSAGYEQYF. CDR3 nucleotides: TGTGCCAGCAGTTCCTCTGCCGGCTACGAGCAGTACTTC.

The chain couples TRBV5-1 to TRBJ1-1; TRBD1 matches at 7 bases. The V gene end was trimmed by 4 bases and the J gene end by 4 bases; junction bases not matched to a gene: 10. CDR1 SGHRS and CDR2 YFSETQ come from the germline V gene. The CDR3 has 15 amino acids. The CDR3 loop is CASSAHRGFGTEAFF. Here the CDR3 DNA reads TGCGCCAGCAGCGCCCACAGGGGCTTCGGCACTGAAGCTTTCTTT.

This chain uses TRBV9 with TRBJ1-1; D unresolved. Trimming pared 0 bases from V and 1 base from J, leaving 7 bases between. This CDR3 is built from 14 residues. Germline V gene sequence: CDR1 SGDLS, CDR2 YYNGEE. This CDR3 is CASSVGSGNTEAFF. The CDR3 DNA reads TGTGCCAGCAGCGTAGGGTCGGGGAACACTGAAGCTTTCTTT.

The chain has TRBV19 and TRBJ2-1; possible D gene TRBD1, 5 bases. The CDR3 runs 16 residues. With 5 bases removed from V and 2 bases from J, the gap between germline ends came to 16 bases. Looked up from germline, CDR1 is LNHDA and CDR2 is SQIVND (reference sequence). For the CDR3, the DNA is TGTGCCAGTAGTTTGATGTGGGGCGGTACCTACAATGAGCAGTTCTTC. Amino acids: CASSLMWGGTYNEQFF.

The chain uses TRBV5-1 and TRBJ2-7, with 8 bases that match TRBD1. This CDR3 spans 14 amino acids. Germline V CDR1 and CDR2: SGHRS, YFSETQ. V lost 6 bases, J lost 5 bases, and 10 bases stayed unmatched. CDR3 region: CASTTLLDRDEQYF. CDR3 nucleotide sequence: TGCGCCAGCACCACCCTCCTGGACAGGGACGAGCAGTACTTC.

This clone was found a few times. The chain combines TRBV7-6 with TRBJ1-1, with D unclear. The V end was cut by 3 bases, the J end by 3 bases, with 11 bases between. Germline lookup yields CDR1 SGHVS and CDR2 FNYEAQ. CDR3 length: 14 amino acids. CDR3 amino acids: CASSLSVGYTEAFF. As DNA, the CDR3 is TGTGCCAGCAGCTTGTCGGTCGGATACACTGAAGCTTTCTTT.

This chain connects TRBV29-1 to TRBJ2-7, with TRBD1 matching 9 bases. This CDR3 comprises 13 residues. The V segment lost 4 bases and the J segment 6 bases; nucleotides outside the gene matches: 7. CDR1 is SQVTM and CDR2 is ANQGSEA in the germline V gene. CDR3 nucleotide sequence: TGCAGCGTTGCTCCGGGACAGGGAGTCGAGCAGTACGTC. Translation gives CSVAPGQGVEQYV.

The chain joins TRBV11-2 to TRBJ2-3; perhaps TRBD2 as D (6 bases). The CDR3 has 16 amino acids. Germline values: CDR1 SGHAT, CDR2 FQNNGV. Trimming cost V 4 bases and J 0 bases, with 14 bases left between them. The CDR3 region has the DNA TGTGCCAGCAGCTCGCGGGACGCCCGAAGCACAGATACGCAGTATTTT. Encoded protein: CASSSRDARSTDTQYF.

This chain links TRBV11-3 with TRBJ2-1; the match to TRBD2 covers 9 bases. The V segment lost 5 bases and the J segment 10 bases; nucleotides outside the gene matches: 15. The CDR3 totals 16 residues. CDR1 and CDR2 from the germline V gene are SGHNT and YENEEA. In nucleotides, the CDR3 is TGTGCCAGCAGCCCCTATTCTAGCGGGGATTTTAAGGAGCAGTTCTTC. Encoded protein: CASSPYSSGDFKEQFF.

The gene calls are TRBV7-9 and TRBJ1-2; 7 bases align to TRBD1. This CDR3 comprises 14 residues. The V gene's germline CDR1 is SEHNR and CDR2 FQNEAQ (reference sequence). The V gene end was trimmed by 2 bases and the J gene end by 4 bases; junction bases not matched to a gene: 4. The CDR3 bases are TGTGCCAGCAGCTTAACAGGGGAATCCTATGGCTACACCTTC. Amino acid sequence: CASSLTGESYGYTF.

CDR3 DNA sequence: TGCGCCAGCAGCCAAGAATTGGTAGGCGGGAATCAGCCCCAGCATTTT. Protein: CASSQELVGGNQPQHF. This chain uses TRBV4-1 with TRBJ1-5; no clear D. From germline, CDR1 is MGHRA and CDR2 YSYEKL. V was cut by 0 bases and J by 4 bases, with 13 bases left in between. This CDR3 spans 16 amino acids.

This chain joins TRBV7-2 and TRBJ1-5; TRBD1 is a possible D gene (5 bases). Trimming stripped 4 bases from V and 6 bases from J, with 16 bases between. The CDR3 contains 15 residues. CDR1 is SGHTA and CDR2 is FQGNSA in the germline V gene. The CDR3 coding sequence is TGTGCCAGCAGCTCCGGGGCGGGGGGTTCTCAGCCCCAGCATTTT. It codes for CASSSGAGGSQPQHF.

The DNA of the CDR3 is TGCGCCAGCAGCTACCTAGCGGGCGATTGGCAGTTCTTC. Protein: CASSYLAGDWQFF. The chain recombines TRBV10-2 with TRBJ2-1; 8 bases are a match to TRBD2. Germline-derived CDR1 and CDR2 are WSHSY and SAAADI. The V gene end was trimmed by 6 bases and the J gene end by 12 bases; junction bases not matched to a gene: 10. This CDR3 contains 13 residues.